This TCR beta chain was retrieved from a study of beta chain features in type 1 diabetes. A CD45RO/CCR7/CD25/CD127/CD95/CD27 panel sorted naive, central memory, regulatory and stem cell-like memory CD4+ cells. Once sorted, every population was more than 95% pure. TCRB transcripts that were expressed got sequenced, as all of the isolated RNA had been reverse transcribed. Some clones are missing from TCRdb's copy, which holds only in-frame ones; the method was immunoSEQ multiplex PCR. The table lists 330,000 or so clones, roughly 13% of them singletons. Germline CDR1 MGHRA, CDR2 YSYEKL. The junction had 12 bases not matched to a gene; V was cut back by 0 bases and J by 3 bases. The CDR3 sequence is 18 residues long. There are a few counts of this clone. Its specificity is unknown. Findings of the study overall: Possibly, sequencing cDNA over-represented cells that had high TCR expression levels. A greater similarity of naive, central memory and Treg TCRB repertoires was seen among patients than among healthy donors. The study found moderately but significantly shorter TCRB CDR3s in all four CD4+ subsets of Type 1 diabetes patients.

V and J are TRBV4-1 and TRBJ2-7; 9 positions agree with TRBD2. The TCR was taken from a woman younger than 30 with type 1 diabetes. The sample was naive CD4+ T cells from blood. The DNA of the CDR3 is TGCGCCAGCAGCCAAGAGTCGGGCGGGAGGGCCTCCCTCTACGAGCAGTACTTC. It translates to CASSQESGGRASLYEQYF.